The 26 T cell receptor beta chains reported below all come from one sample, sequenced in a study of blood T cell repertoires in COVID-19. The data were produced by immunoSEQ multiplex PCR, yet TCRdb's version contains in-frame clones alone and is incomplete. The sample carries roughly 250,000 clones, about 87% recorded once. Sequenced: PBMCs or T cells enriched from blood (not recorded which). These receptors came from a middle-aged woman with acute COVID-19.

The rearrangement uses TRBV27 and TRBJ2-3; 7 bases fit TRBD2. CDR3 length equals 15 residues. Unmatched junction bases numbered 8, after V lost 5 bases and J lost 3 bases. CDR1 and CDR2 (germline): MNHEY, SMNVEV (reference sequence). DNA of the CDR3: TGTGCCAGCAGTGGAGGGGCTAGCGGTACAGATACGCAGTATTTT. This encodes CASSGGASGTDTQYF.

The CDR3 bases are TGTGCCACCAGTGCAGCGGGAGGGCCTCAGTACACCGGGGAGCTGTTTTTT. Translated, it gives CATSAAGGPQYTGELFF. This chain uses TRBV24-1 with TRBJ2-2; TRBD2 aligns across 10 bases. The CDR3 totals 17 residues. With V trimmed by 5 bases and J by 3 bases, 8 bases remained unmatched. Germline loops: CDR1 KGHDR, CDR2 SFDVKD.

The chain joins TRBV18 to TRBJ2-7, with D possibly being TRBD2 (5 bases). The CDR3 is 16 amino acids. V gave up 2 bases and J gave up 5 bases, with 19 bases separating them. Germline values: CDR1 KGHSH, CDR2 LQKENI. The CDR3 is CASSPSLRDRRNEQYF. The CDR3, as DNA: TGTGCCAGCTCACCATCTCTTCGGGATAGGAGGAACGAGCAGTACTTC.

The chain recombines TRBV7-9 with TRBJ1-1, with D possibly matching TRBD1 (6 bases). Trimming removed 5 bases at V and 1 base at J, with 14 bases between. Per the germline V gene, CDR1 is SEHNR and CDR2 is FQNEAQ (reference sequence). The CDR3 sequence is 15 residues long. CDR3 in amino acids: CASSPSEGQNTEAFF. The CDR3 nucleotides are TGTGCCAGCAGCCCCTCAGAGGGACAGAACACTGAAGCTTTCTTT.

The CDR3: CASSIQRWSGELFF. CDR3 DNA sequence: TGTGCCAGTAGTATCCAGCGGTGGTCCGGGGAGCTGTTTTTT. This chain links TRBV19 with TRBJ2-2, with D perhaps matching TRBD2 (5 bases). Trimming cost V 3 bases and J 6 bases, with 11 bases left between them. CDR1 is LNHDA and CDR2 is SQIVND in the germline V gene (reference sequence). CDR3 length: 14 amino acids.

The chain combines TRBV25-1 with TRBJ1-4; possible D gene TRBD1, 5 bases. Germline CDR1 and CDR2: MGHDK and SYGVNS. V shed 6 bases and J shed 10 bases, with 18 bases lying between them. The CDR3 has 14 amino acids. CDR3 loop: CASSPRAGVGKLFF. CDR3 bases: TGTGCCAGCAGCCCCCGGGCGGGGGTGGGAAAACTGTTTTTT.

V and J are TRBV28 and TRBJ1-6, with 7 nucleotides matching TRBD1. V shed 1 base, J shed 6 bases, and the junction held 12 bases outside the gene matches. The CDR3 is made up of 18 amino acids. The germline CDR1 and CDR2 sequences are MDHEN and SYDVKM. The CDR3 sequence: CASSLSPTNRGANSPLHF. CDR3 DNA sequence: TGTGCCAGCAGTTTATCCCCTACAAACAGGGGAGCTAATTCACCCCTCCACTTT.

This rearrangement joins TRBV7-6 to TRBJ1-2; D uncertain. Trimming removed 1 base at V and 7 bases at J, with 13 bases between. The germline CDR1 and CDR2 sequences are SGHVS and FNYEAQ. The CDR3 is made up of 14 amino acids. Written as DNA, the CDR3 is TGTGCCAGCAGCTTAGAGGAGGGAATGGGTGGCTACACCTTC. Its protein is CASSLEEGMGGYTF.

The J gene is TRBJ1-1, the V gene TRBV19; 8 nucleotides agree with TRBD1. J lost 4 bases, V lost 6 bases, and 4 bases had no gene match. Germline values: CDR1 LNHDA, CDR2 SQIVND (reference sequence). The CDR3 is 13 residues long. The CDR3: CASRTGAGTEAFF. In nucleotides, the CDR3 is TGTGCCAGTAGGACAGGGGCTGGCACTGAAGCTTTCTTT.

This clone was recorded once. The chain couples TRBV28 to TRBJ2-7; D is perhaps TRBD2 (6 bases). Trimming left V 3 bases short and J 4 bases short, with 16 bases between. The CDR3 has 15 residues. Germline CDR1 MDHEN, CDR2 SYDVKM. The CDR3 loop reads CASSFWRDPAYEQYF. The CDR3 nucleotides read TGTGCCAGCAGTTTCTGGCGGGACCCTGCTTACGAGCAGTACTTC.

The chain recombines TRBV12-3 or TRBV12-4 with TRBJ2-7, with D possibly matching TRBD1 (5 bases). The CDR3 totals 13 residues. V lost 7 bases, J lost 3 bases, and 13 bases lay in between. The CDR3 coding sequence is TGTGCCAGCACGCACAGGCTCCTCTACGAGCAGTACTTC. This encodes CASTHRLLYEQYF.

The genes are TRBV6-5 and TRBJ2-5, with D uncertain. Germline CDR1 is MNHEY and CDR2 is SVGAGI. The CDR3 is 13 residues long. V was shortened by 5 bases and J by 5 bases, with 12 bases between the two germline ends. CDR3 sequence (DNA): TGTGCCAGCAGTCGCTCGTTCGAGGAGACCCAGTACTTC. Its protein is CASSRSFEETQYF.

The V gene is TRBV3-1 (or the pseudogene TRBV3-2), the J gene TRBJ2-5; 8 bases are a match to TRBD1. The CDR3 loop spans 14 amino acids. J was trimmed by 2 bases and V by 4 bases; bases with no gene match: 3. Germline V CDR1 and CDR2: LGHDT, YNNKEL (reference sequence). CDR3 coding DNA: TGTGCCAGCAGCCCGGGGACAGGACAAGAGACCCAGTACTTC. It is translated as CASSPGTGQETQYF.

This clone was observed a single time. The CDR3 region is CASRTGGVNEAFF. CDR3 in DNA: TGTGCCAGCAGGACAGGGGGCGTAAACGAAGCTTTCTTT. This chain links TRBV6-6 with TRBJ1-1, with 10 bases matching TRBD1. Trimming removed 6 bases from V and 8 bases from J; junction bases left unmatched: 6. Germline-derived CDR1 and CDR2 are MNHNY and SVGAGI (reference sequence). This CDR3 has 13 amino acids.

The chain links TRBV5-4 to TRBJ2-5; TRBD2 matches 14 bases. J lost 6 bases, V lost 4 bases, and 17 bases had no gene match. This CDR3 region has 19 residues. Germline V gene lookup returns CDR1 SGHNT and CDR2 YYREEE (reference sequence). CDR3 loop: CASSPAETSGRAGVKTQYF. The CDR3 region has the DNA TGTGCCAGCAGCCCGGCCGAGACTAGCGGGAGGGCCGGTGTCAAGACCCAGTACTTC.

The rearrangement links TRBV2 to TRBJ2-2, with D tentatively TRBD2 (6 bases). CDR1 SNHLY and CDR2 FYNNEI come from the germline V gene. This CDR3 is built from 16 residues. Trimming took 0 bases from V and 6 from J, leaving 14 bases between them. This chain's CDR3 is CASSEAGLTSAGELFF. Written as DNA, the CDR3 is TGTGCCAGCAGTGAAGCCGGGTTGACTAGTGCCGGGGAGCTGTTTTTT.

The chain has TRBV5-5 and TRBJ2-7; no definite D call. The germline V gene encodes CDR1 SGHKS and CDR2 YYEKEE (reference sequence). There are 13 residues in the CDR3. Trimming removed 0 bases at V and 2 bases at J, with 6 bases between. CDR3: CASSLDFAYEQYF. The CDR3 DNA is TGTGCCAGCAGCTTGGACTTTGCCTACGAGCAGTACTTC.

The chain combines TRBV11-2 with TRBJ2-1; 7 nucleotides match TRBD2. The CDR3 is 16 residues long. Trimming removed 6 bases from V and 6 bases from J; junction bases left unmatched: 14. The germline V gene has CDR1 SGHAT and CDR2 FQNNGV. The CDR3 DNA reads as TGTGCCAGCAGTTTAATGCGGGAGTTTGATCGCAATGAGCAGTTCTTC. Encoded protein: CASSLMREFDRNEQFF.

The CDR3 here is CASSLRQTYNEQFF. CDR3 DNA sequence: TGTGCCAGCAGCCTCAGACAGACCTACAATGAGCAGTTCTTC. The chain has TRBV11-2 and TRBJ2-1, with a weak D call TRBD1 (5 bases). Trimming left V 5 bases short and J 2 bases short, with 10 bases between. Germline V lookup: CDR1 SGHAT, CDR2 FQNNGV. This CDR3 contains 14 residues.

V is TRBV6-5 and J is TRBJ2-3; TRBD2 might be the D (6 bases). The ends were cut back, 6 bases at V and 2 bases at J, with 15 bases in the middle. The CDR3 loop spans 15 amino acids. Germline lookup yields CDR1 MNHEY and CDR2 SVGAGI. CDR3 sequence reads: CASRARAGPTDTQYF. CDR3 sequence (DNA): TGTGCCAGCAGAGCCAGAGCGGGCCCCACAGATACGCAGTATTTT.

The table lists this clone with a count of one. This chain links TRBV12-3 or TRBV12-4 with TRBJ1-2; perhaps TRBD1 as D (6 bases). The CDR3 totals 13 residues. The ends were cut back, 4 bases at V and 3 bases at J, with 9 bases in the middle. The CDR3 spells CASSSTGYYGYTF. The CDR3 coding sequence is TGTGCCAGCAGTTCAACAGGGTACTATGGCTACACCTTC.

The V gene is TRBV3-1 (or the pseudogene TRBV3-2), the J gene TRBJ1-6, with 7 positions matching TRBD1. V was clipped by 1 base and J by 10 bases; unmatched bases: 4. The CDR3 is 14 amino acids. Germline CDR1 and CDR2: LGHDT and YNNKEL (reference sequence). The CDR3, as DNA: TGTGCCAGCAGCCAAGGGGAGGACAGGTCACCCCTCCACTTT. This gives the protein CASSQGEDRSPLHF.

The V call is TRBV28, the J call TRBJ2-7; D not resolved. Germline V gene sequence: CDR1 MDHEN, CDR2 SYDVKM. Between the trimmed V and J ends, which lost 6 bases and 2 bases, there was a span of 5 bases. The CDR3 covers 11 residues. In nucleotides, the CDR3 is TGTGCCAGCAGCCTCGCCTACGAGCAGTACTTC. Protein: CASSLAYEQYF. The variable domain in full, completed from reference TRBV28 and TRBJ2-7, reads DVKVTQSSRYLVKRTGEKVFLECVQDMDHENMFWYRQDPGLGLRLIYFSYDVKMKEKGDIPEGYSVSREKKERFSLILESASTNQTSMYLCASSLAYEQYFGPGTRLTVT.

The CDR3 DNA is TGTGCCAGCACAAACGGGAGGGCCGGGGCAGATACGCAGTATTTT. Translated, it gives CASTNGRAGADTQYF. V gene TRBV6-5 combines with J gene TRBJ2-3, with TRBD2 identical over 8 bases. There are 15 residues in the CDR3. The J segment lost 4 bases and the V segment lost 7 bases, leaving 10 bases of the junction unmatched. Germline assignment: CDR1 MNHEY and CDR2 SVGAGI.

This chain joins TRBV24-1 and TRBJ2-1; D perhaps matches TRBD2 (6 bases). Germline V gene data show CDR1 as KGHDR and CDR2 as SFDVKD. The V end lost 5 bases, the J end lost 0 bases, and 25 bases lay between the germline ends. The CDR3 is 20 amino acids. DNA of the CDR3: TGTGCCACCAGTGCCGTGCGGGGCGACTACGGCTATGACTCCTACAATGAGCAGTTCTTC. It yields the protein CATSAVRGDYGYDSYNEQFF.

This clone was seen just once. The chain recombines TRBV7-9 with TRBJ2-1; 9 nucleotides agree with TRBD2. CDR3 length: 15 amino acids. Germline V gives CDR1 SEHNR, CDR2 FQNEAQ (reference sequence). The junction had 6 bases not matched to a gene; V was cut back by 2 bases and J by 7 bases. This CDR3 is CASSLSLAGLNEQFF. The CDR3 DNA follows: TGTGCCAGCAGCTTATCTCTAGCGGGACTAAATGAGCAGTTCTTC.